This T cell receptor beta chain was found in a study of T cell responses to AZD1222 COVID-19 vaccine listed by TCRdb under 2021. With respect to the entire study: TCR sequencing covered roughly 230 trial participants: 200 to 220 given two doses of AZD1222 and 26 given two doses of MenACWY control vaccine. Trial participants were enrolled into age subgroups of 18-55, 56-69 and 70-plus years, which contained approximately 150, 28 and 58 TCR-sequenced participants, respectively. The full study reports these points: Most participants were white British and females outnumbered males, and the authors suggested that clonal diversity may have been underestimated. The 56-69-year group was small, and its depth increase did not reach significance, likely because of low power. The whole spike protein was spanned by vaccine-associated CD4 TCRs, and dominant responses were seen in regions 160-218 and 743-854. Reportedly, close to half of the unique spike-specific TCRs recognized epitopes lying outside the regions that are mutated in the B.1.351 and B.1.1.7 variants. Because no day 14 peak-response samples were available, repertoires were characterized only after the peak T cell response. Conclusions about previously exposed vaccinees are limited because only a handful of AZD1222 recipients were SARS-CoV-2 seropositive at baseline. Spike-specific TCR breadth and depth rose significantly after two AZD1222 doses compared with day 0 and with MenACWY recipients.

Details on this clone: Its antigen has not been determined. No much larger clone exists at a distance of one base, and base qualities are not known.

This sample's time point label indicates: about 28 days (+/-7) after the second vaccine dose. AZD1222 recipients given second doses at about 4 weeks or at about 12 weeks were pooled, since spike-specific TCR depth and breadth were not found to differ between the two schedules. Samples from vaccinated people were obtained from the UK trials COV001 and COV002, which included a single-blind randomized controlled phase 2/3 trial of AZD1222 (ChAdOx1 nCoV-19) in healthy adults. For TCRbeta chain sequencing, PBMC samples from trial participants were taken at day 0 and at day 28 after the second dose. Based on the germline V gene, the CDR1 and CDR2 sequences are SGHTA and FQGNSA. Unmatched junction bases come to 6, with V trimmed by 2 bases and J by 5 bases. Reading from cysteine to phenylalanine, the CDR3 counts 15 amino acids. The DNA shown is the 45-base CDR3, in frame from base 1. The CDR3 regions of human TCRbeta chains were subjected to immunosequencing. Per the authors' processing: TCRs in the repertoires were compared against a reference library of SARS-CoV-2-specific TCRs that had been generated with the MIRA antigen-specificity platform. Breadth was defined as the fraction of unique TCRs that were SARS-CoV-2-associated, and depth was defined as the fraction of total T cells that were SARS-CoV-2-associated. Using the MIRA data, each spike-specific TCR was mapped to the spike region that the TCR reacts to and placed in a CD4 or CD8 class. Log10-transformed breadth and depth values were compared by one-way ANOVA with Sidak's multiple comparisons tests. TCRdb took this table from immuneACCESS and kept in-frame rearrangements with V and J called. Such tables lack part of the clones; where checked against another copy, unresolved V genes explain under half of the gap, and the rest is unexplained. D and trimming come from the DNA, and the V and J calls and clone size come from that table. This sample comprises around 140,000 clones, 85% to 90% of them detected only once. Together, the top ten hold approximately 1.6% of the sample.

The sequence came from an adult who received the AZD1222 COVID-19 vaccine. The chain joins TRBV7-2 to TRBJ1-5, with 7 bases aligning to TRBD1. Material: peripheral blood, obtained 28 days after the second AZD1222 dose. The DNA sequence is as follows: TGTGCCAGCAGCTTATCAGGGGGGATTTATCAGCCCCAGCATTTT. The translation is CASSLSGGIYQPQHF.